This T cell receptor (beta chain) was recorded in a study of vaccination effects on CD4 cells after COVID-19 (dated by TCRdb to 2022 to 2024). For the wider study: Post-vaccine samples across the study were collected a median of 72 days after the second dose, with a range of 14 to 241. In the study, cultures from other donors were sequenced using the Oncomine TCR Beta short-read assay on an Illumina iSeq 100. In both COVID-19 convalescent patients and infection-naive vaccine recipients, the study compared SARS-CoV-2 spike-specific CD4+ TCR repertoires from before mRNA vaccination with those from after it. A total of 10 COVID-19 convalescent patients and a handful of SARS-CoV-2-naive healthy vaccine recipients were included in the full study.

In the ViraFEST assay, PBMC were stimulated with viral peptide pools, and antigen-specific CD4+ T cell clonotypes were then identified by expansion using TCR sequencing. After around ten days of culture, CD4+ T cells were isolated with the EasySep CD4+ T cell isolation kit. Each participant got two doses of an mRNA SARS-CoV-2 vaccine, either BNT162b2 or mRNA-1273. None of the healthy vaccine recipients had a prior SARS-CoV-2 infection, which was confirmed by nucleocapsid antibody tests that came back negative both before and after vaccination. Each well held two million PBMC cultured in IMDM containing around 5% human AB serum, about 10 IU/ml IL-2 and gentamicin, along with around 9.4 ug/ml peptides. On days 3 and 7, half of the culture medium was replaced with fresh IL-2-containing medium. Unless noted otherwise, every peptide stimulation condition was cultured in triplicate wells. PBMC were separated from whole blood using Ficoll-Paque Plus gradient centrifugation and were then either cryopreserved at -140C or used fresh. The overlapping peptide pools covered the spike proteins of SARS-CoV-2 and of the common cold coronaviruses HCoV-NL63, HCoV-OC43 and HCoV-229E. The QIAamp micro DNA kit was used to extract genomic DNA from the cultured CD4+ T cells.

About this clone: Its antigen is still unknown. No clone much larger than this one lies a single base away; base qualities are absent.

Taken from the germline V gene, the CDR1 and CDR2 loops are SGHDN and FVKESK. CDR3 length: 13 amino acids, cysteine to phenylalanine. The DNA shown is the 39-base CDR3, in frame from base 1. Between the V and J ends, shortened by 4 bases and 6 bases respectively, the junction contains 12 bases. The receptor library was made with the immunoSEQ multiplex PCR assay. TCR beta CDR3 sequencing was performed on DNA from the cultured, isolated CD4+ T cells. The authors' analysis ran thus. Non-productive TCR sequences were removed, reads were trimmed to the CDR3 region, and CDR3s of at least 7 amino acids were retained. Antigen-specific clonotypes were identified with the MANAFEST web app by comparing expansion in peptide wells against reference cultures. To count as positive, a clone had to show expansion at FDR<0.05 compared with the reference and with all other wells, an odds ratio above 5, and a frequency above 0.1% in two replicate wells. A clonotype was called cross-reactive if it was significantly expanded both in SARS-CoV-2 spike wells and in at least one common cold coronavirus spike condition. Using the stringdist R package, CDR3 similarity was measured by Levenshtein distance, and unrooted trees were constructed with ape in R 3.6.1. TCRdb took over this immuneACCESS table, retaining in-frame rearrangements with V and J assigned. Such tables are incomplete; in checked studies, under half of the missing clones stem from an unresolved V gene, and the remainder is unexplained. V and J calls and clone size are copied from that table; D and trimming were computed from the DNA. The sample table holds tens of thousands of clones, of which roughly four fifths were seen once. The ten top clones hold about 1.4% of the sample.

General study outcomes and caveats: Marked clonal contraction was observed in both infection-induced and vaccine-induced clones at late post-vaccination timepoints, consistent with waning T cell responses. Only a small number of convalescent patients were included, and no early post-infection timepoints were available, which limited the study. In healthy vaccine recipients, vaccine-induced clones were almost all SARS-CoV-2 mono-reactive, with only 1 of 255 being cross-reactive with common cold coronaviruses.

The specimen comprised CD4+ T cells from PBMCs cultured with HCoV-NL63 spike peptides, sampled after COVID-19 vaccination. What this sample's cell subset or site label stands for: HCoV-NL63 spike overlapping peptide pool stimulation. The chain is made from TRBV14 and TRBJ1-1; the D gene identity is not certain. The source of this sequence is a human donor who received a COVID-19 vaccine. Some clones in this sample may be carry-over from other donors' samples. The DNA is as follows: TGTGCCAGCAGCCCTTACTACGAAGCTGAAGCTTTCTTT. It codes for CASSPYYEAEAFF.